This T cell receptor beta chain was recovered during a study of blood T cell repertoires in COVID-19. The wider study: PBMCs, B-cell-depleted T cells, or T cells provided the cDNA or gDNA that made up the material.

The CDR3 sequence is 15 residues long. With V trimmed by 4 bases and J by 6 bases, 8 bases remained unmatched. Germline V lookup: CDR1 SGHNT, CDR2 YYREEE (reference sequence). Methods used by the authors: Reference gene primers were amplified, and this amplification served to estimate nucleated cell counts. This table comes from immunoSEQ multiplex PCR, and its TCRdb copy is limited to in-frame clones, with some not included. V, J and clone size are taken as reported in that table, and D and trimming were inferred from the DNA itself. Among more than 200,000 clones listed, about 85% were seen once. Sequencing input: peripheral blood. The chain has TRBV5-4 and TRBJ2-3; 10 bases fit TRBD2. The TCR originated in a man younger than 35 with active or convalescent COVID-19. CDR3 residues: CASSTAGGPGDTQYF. The CDR3 DNA reads as TGTGCCAGCAGCACAGCGGGGGGGCCAGGGGATACGCAGTATTTT.